Reported below is one TCR beta chain. The antigen it recognizes is unknown. No much larger clone is present one base from it, and per-base qualities are unavailable. The data derive from a study of draining lymph node invasion in breast cancer (dated by TCRdb to 2018 to 2021). General notes on the study: Nodal metastasis was diagnosed by histology and cytokeratin immunohistochemistry and confirmed by EpCAM/CD45 flow cytometry. A separate targeted assay used bulk TCR-beta CDR3 sequencing to compare sorted memory regulatory T cells with memory conventional CD4 T cells across breast cancer tissues. From every patient, the primary tumor plus matched non-invaded and tumor-invaded tumor-draining lymph nodes were collected, and both Treg and Tconv subsets were profiled. The separate targeted TCR sequencing included lymph nodes from five patients, and primary tumors were also sequenced for three of those five patients. Findings and caveats that apply to the study as a whole: In each tissue, about 12-22% of Treg TCRs were also present in Tconvs, a finding interpreted as suggesting peripheral induction of Tregs. Some clones from the top 100 tumor clones were found in both invaded and non-invaded nodes, which suggests recirculation between the tumor and the draining nodes. The tumor top-100 clone tracking analysis could be carried out in only a couple of patients. In the targeted TCR-seq data, Tregs appeared to be more clonally expanded than Tconvs in all tissues, and lower diversity was found for both subsets in tumor than in lymph nodes. The data could not determine whether Treg conversion took place in a particular organ or whether converted Tregs recirculated between nodes and tumor. TCRs shared between Treg and Tconv subsets were regarded as suggestive, but not proof, of a common clonal origin.

For memory regulatory T cells, the sort was based on CD4+ CD45RA- CD25high cells. Tumor-draining lymph nodes were classified as non-invaded or invaded according to the absence or presence of metastatic tumor cells. Before staining and sorting, a Miltenyi Pan T Cell isolation kit was used to pre-enrich the T cells. Immunohistochemistry for estrogen receptor, progesterone receptor, HER2 and Ki-67 was used to characterize primary tumors. Fresh surgical tissue was processed within a few hours after surgery by cutting into small fragments. The tissue fragments were enzymatically digested with Liberase TL plus DNase for 20 minutes and then passed through a 40-micrometer strainer. After DAPI live/dead staining, sorting was performed on a BD FACS Aria II with about 96-99% purity. The sorted cells were lysed in TCL buffer, and a Norgen Single Cell RNA purification kit, including DNase treatment, was used to purify the RNA.

Libraries were constructed by bulk RNA-seq. The listed sequencing device is Illumina HiSeq 2500. The paper's data handling went like this. For the separate targeted TCR-seq dataset, CDR3 sequences were extracted and quantified from raw reads using MiXCR version 2.1.5 with default parameters. The separate targeted TCR-seq dataset defined each TCR-beta clone by its combination of V gene, J gene and CDR3 sequence. In the separate targeted TCR-seq dataset, clones with fewer than three counts were removed, then only the 90% most strongly expressed clones per sample were retained. The separate targeted TCR-seq dataset calculated Treg-Tconv overlap for each tissue as the number of shared clones divided by the total number of Treg clones, multiplied by 100. The public reads were reanalyzed by TCRdb: fastp trimming at Q25, MiXCR alignment, in-frame beta chains only. Each entry merges the rows of one CDR3 protein and shows their most common DNA and genes. TCRdb, not the authors, supplied the V and J calls. The sample table lists about 3,100 distinct CDR3 sequences, about half of them with a count of one. Jointly, the top ten make up around 3.5% of the sample.

V sheds 1 base and J sheds 1 base, leaving 7 bases between their ends. The CDR3 starts with the cysteine, ends with the phenylalanine, and has 14 residues. CDR3 DNA only is kept here, 42 bases in frame from base 1. From a lookup of the germline V gene, CDR1 and CDR2 are SGHAT and FQNNGV. The V gene is TRBV11-2 and the J gene is TRBJ1-1; TRBD1 is a possible D gene, resting on 5 matching bases. Sequenced material: sorted memory Tregs from a lymph node. The cell subset or site label corresponds to: CD45RA-negative sorted CD4+ T cells (memory Tconv or effector/memory Treg). This clonotype was obtained from a female donor with luminal breast cancer. The bases read TGTGCCAGCAGCTTAGCGCAGGGGAACACTGAAGCTTTCTTT. Its protein is CASSLAQGNTEAFF.